This section outlines one T cell receptor beta chain sequence together with its context. Its cognate antigen is unknown. The V gene lost 3 bases and the J gene lost 1 base, with 7 bases spanning the gap. Per germline, CDR1 SNHLY and CDR2 FYNNEI. The CDR3 loop spans 14 amino acids. The sample comes from a study of radiotherapy plus CTLA-4 blockade in lung cancer. On the study more broadly: Disease control was achieved by 31% of patients, and objective responses by 18%.

Profiling relied on immunoSEQ multiplex PCR, and the TCRdb table lists in-frame clones only, not all of them. The table shows about 99,000 clones, with about 91% occurring only once. Study observations and caveats: Blood-borne expansion of tumor-derived TCR clones followed radiotherapy plus ipilimumab. Early clonal dynamics of blood T cells, together with interferon-beta, were reported as the best response predictor.

The sample in question was peripheral blood, obtained from a patient treated with radiotherapy plus ipilimumab. This clonotype was obtained from a human donor with non-small cell lung cancer that progressed on radiotherapy plus ipilimumab. This chain joins TRBV2 and TRBJ2-1; unclear D gene. The CDR3 spells CASSDGRSYNEQFF. The CDR3 coding sequence is TGTGCCAGCAGTGACGGACGGTCCTACAATGAGCAGTTCTTC.